The rows below give T cell receptor beta chains drawn from one sample of a study of blood T cell repertoires in COVID-19. Assay: immunoSEQ multiplex PCR; the TCRdb copy retains only in-frame clones and omits some. Among more than 90,000 clones listed, about nine tenths were seen once. Material: peripheral blood. The receptors come from a man aged 45 to 65 with acute or convalescent COVID-19. Each CDR3 is given with its conserved first and last residue. Each record gives: CDR3 protein, CDR3 DNA, J gene, clone size, D gene, V gene. D genes are given only for firm matches. Where a row states a size, it is once, few, many or the class of an expanded clone; other rows omit it.

CDR3aa: CASSHPGGSGYTF
CDR3nt: TGTGCCAGCAGTCACCCGGGGGGCTCTGGCTACACCTTC
j_gene: TRBJ1-2
abundance: NA
d_gene: NA
v_gene: TRBV6-5

CDR3aa: CASSLAKGAGTTNEKLFF
CDR3nt: TGTGCCAGCAGCTTGGCCAAGGGGGCGGGAACAACTAATGAAAAACTGTTTTTT
j_gene: TRBJ1-4
abundance: NA
d_gene: TRBD1
v_gene: TRBV5-8

CDR3aa: CASSPTEVPGNTIYF
CDR3nt: TGTGCCAGCAGCCCGACAGAGGTCCCTGGAAACACCATATATTTT
j_gene: TRBJ1-3
abundance: once
d_gene: NA
v_gene: TRBV7-8

CDR3aa: CATSDLGGVGEKETQYF
CDR3nt: TGTGCCACCAGTGATCTAGGGGGCGTCGGTGAGAAAGAGACCCAGTACTTC
j_gene: TRBJ2-5
abundance: once
d_gene: TRBD1
v_gene: TRBV24-1

CDR3aa: CASSSRPWDISFYGYTF
CDR3nt: TGTGCCAGCAGCTCAAGACCCTGGGACATCTCCTTCTATGGCTACACCTTC
j_gene: TRBJ1-2
abundance: NA
d_gene: NA
v_gene: TRBV7-8

CDR3aa: CASLADRAYEQYF
CDR3nt: TGTGCCAGCCTGGCGGACAGGGCCTACGAGCAGTACTTC
j_gene: TRBJ2-7
abundance: NA
d_gene: TRBD1
v_gene: TRBV2

CDR3aa: CASSPQDRGNTEAFF
CDR3nt: TGTGCCAGCAGCCCACAGGACAGGGGGAATACTGAAGCTTTCTTT
j_gene: TRBJ1-1
abundance: few
d_gene: TRBD1
v_gene: TRBV11-1

CDR3aa: CASSSNSGGAGYGYTF
CDR3nt: TGTGCCAGCAGTAGCAACTCTGGGGGCGCGGGCTATGGCTACACCTTC
j_gene: TRBJ1-2
abundance: NA
d_gene: NA
v_gene: TRBV2

CDR3aa: CASSVRTVNTEAFF
CDR3nt: TGTGCCAGCAGCGTACGGACAGTGAACACTGAAGCTTTCTTT
j_gene: TRBJ1-1
abundance: NA
d_gene: NA
v_gene: TRBV7-9

CDR3aa: CASSYSGGGELFF
CDR3nt: TGTGCCAGCAGTTACTCGGGAGGTGGGGAGCTGTTTTTT
j_gene: TRBJ2-2
abundance: NA
d_gene: NA
v_gene: TRBV6-6

CDR3aa: CASSYKGTGVRALHF
CDR3nt: TGTGCCAGCAGTTACAAGGGGACAGGGGTTCGCGCCCTCCACTTT
j_gene: TRBJ1-6
abundance: NA
d_gene: TRBD1
v_gene: TRBV6-2/TRBV6-3

CDR3aa: CASSDPSRDTEAFF
CDR3nt: TGTGCCAGCAGTGACCCCTCGCGGGACACTGAAGCTTTCTTT
j_gene: TRBJ1-1
abundance: once
d_gene: NA
v_gene: TRBV6-2/TRBV6-3

CDR3aa: CASRGWGQKNEKLFF
CDR3nt: TGTGCCAGCAGGGGGTGGGGACAGAAGAATGAAAAACTGTTTTTT
j_gene: TRBJ1-4
abundance: NA
d_gene: TRBD1
v_gene: TRBV2

CDR3aa: CASSLGVAGVQETQYF
CDR3nt: TGTGCCAGCAGCTTAGGGGTAGCGGGGGTACAAGAGACCCAGTACTTC
j_gene: TRBJ2-5
abundance: NA
d_gene: TRBD2
v_gene: TRBV7-8

CDR3aa: CASSGAGTGHFF
CDR3nt: TGTGCCAGTAGTGGCGCCGGGACAGGGCATTTCTTC
j_gene: TRBJ2-1
abundance: NA
d_gene: TRBD1
v_gene: TRBV19

CDR3aa: CASSPRGTGELFF
CDR3nt: TGTGCCAGCAGCCCCAGGGGGACCGGGGAGCTGTTTTTT
j_gene: TRBJ2-2
abundance: NA
d_gene: TRBD1
v_gene: TRBV3-1/TRBV3-2

CDR3aa: CASSPIQGAAAFF
CDR3nt: TGTGCCAGCAGCCCAATCCAGGGGGCGGCAGCTTTCTTT
j_gene: TRBJ1-1
abundance: NA
d_gene: TRBD1
v_gene: TRBV6-5

CDR3aa: CASSLASGAYNEQFF
CDR3nt: TGTGCCAGCAGCTTAGCCAGCGGGGCGTACAATGAGCAGTTCTTC
j_gene: TRBJ2-1
abundance: NA
d_gene: TRBD2
v_gene: TRBV7-2

CDR3aa: CASSNGGGNSAEAFF
CDR3nt: TGTGCCAGCAGCAACGGGGGAGGGAATAGCGCTGAAGCTTTCTTT
j_gene: TRBJ1-1
abundance: NA
d_gene: NA
v_gene: TRBV6-2/TRBV6-3

CDR3aa: CASSPSGGFYGYTF
CDR3nt: TGTGCCAGCAGCCCCTCCGGAGGATTCTATGGCTACACCTTC
j_gene: TRBJ1-2
abundance: NA
d_gene: NA
v_gene: TRBV5-4

CDR3aa: CASSPSGLNTGELFF
CDR3nt: TGCGCCAGCAGCCCCTCTGGACTGAACACCGGGGAGCTGTTTTTT
j_gene: TRBJ2-2
abundance: NA
d_gene: NA
v_gene: TRBV4-3

CDR3aa: CASSSGLPTQYF
CDR3nt: TGTGCCAGCAGCTCGGGACTACCTACGCAGTATTTT
j_gene: TRBJ2-3
abundance: NA
d_gene: TRBD2
v_gene: TRBV13

CDR3aa: CASSRDRGNTEAFF
CDR3nt: TGTGCCAGCAGTAGAGACAGGGGAAACACTGAAGCTTTCTTT
j_gene: TRBJ1-1
abundance: NA
d_gene: TRBD1
v_gene: TRBV6-5

CDR3aa: CASSLGGYNNSPLHF
CDR3nt: TGTGCCAGCAGCTTAGGAGGGTACAATAATTCACCCCTCCACTTT
j_gene: TRBJ1-6
abundance: NA
d_gene: NA
v_gene: TRBV11-2

CDR3aa: CAISDRLDTQYF
CDR3nt: TGTGCCATCAGTGACAGGCTCGATACGCAGTATTTT
j_gene: TRBJ2-3
abundance: NA
d_gene: NA
v_gene: TRBV10-3

CDR3aa: CAISETGDQPQHF
CDR3nt: TGTGCCATCAGTGAGACAGGGGACCAGCCCCAGCATTTT
j_gene: TRBJ1-5
abundance: once
d_gene: TRBD1
v_gene: TRBV10-3

CDR3aa: CASSLAGYNQPQHF
CDR3nt: TGTGCCAGCAGTTTAGCAGGGTACAATCAGCCCCAGCATTTT
j_gene: TRBJ1-5
abundance: NA
d_gene: NA
v_gene: TRBV28

CDR3aa: CSVEGGDNNEQFF
CDR3nt: TGCAGCGTTGAAGGCGGAGATAACAATGAGCAGTTCTTC
j_gene: TRBJ2-1
abundance: NA
d_gene: NA
v_gene: TRBV29-1

CDR3aa: CASSNRGLTEAFF
CDR3nt: TGTGCCAGCAGTAACAGGGGGCTCACTGAAGCTTTCTTT
j_gene: TRBJ1-1
abundance: NA
d_gene: TRBD1
v_gene: TRBV6-5

CDR3aa: CASSVRSGGALGEQFF
CDR3nt: TGTGCCAGCAGTGTCCGAAGCGGGGGGGCCTTAGGGGAGCAGTTCTTC
j_gene: TRBJ2-1
abundance: NA
d_gene: TRBD2
v_gene: TRBV25-1

CDR3aa: CASSPGQGWDTEAFF
CDR3nt: TGTGCCAGCAGCCCAGGACAGGGATGGGACACTGAAGCTTTCTTT
j_gene: TRBJ1-1
abundance: NA
d_gene: TRBD1
v_gene: TRBV7-9

CDR3aa: CASAGLHYNEQFF
CDR3nt: TGTGCCAGCGCGGGACTCCACTACAATGAGCAGTTCTTC
j_gene: TRBJ2-1
abundance: few
d_gene: NA
v_gene: TRBV19

CDR3aa: CASSLGVGVGYTF
CDR3nt: TGTGCCAGCAGCTTGGGCGTAGGGGTCGGCTACACCTTC
j_gene: TRBJ1-2
abundance: NA
d_gene: NA
v_gene: TRBV5-6

CDR3aa: CASSSLAGGSTGELFF
CDR3nt: TGTGCCAGCAGCTCCTTAGCGGGGGGTTCCACCGGGGAGCTGTTTTTT
j_gene: TRBJ2-2
abundance: few
d_gene: TRBD2
v_gene: TRBV7-3